This T cell receptor beta chain was found in a study of blood T cell repertoires in COVID-19 (dated by TCRdb to the early 2020s). With respect to the entire study: Collaborator samples came from the United States, Italy and Spain and covered acute and convalescent phases of COVID-19. The prospective study material was composed of cDNA or gDNA derived from T cells, B-cell-depleted T cells, or PBMCs. HLA class I and class II types, where available, came from metadata supplied by the sample provider rather than from assay-based typing. The repertoires were released in a freely available public database meant as a resource for research on the immune response to SARS-CoV-2. The sample metadata nearly always contained a de-identified subject ID, COVID-19 status, age in years and sex. The samples were drawn from the first 160 participants of the ongoing ImmuneRACE study and from some 1,300 subjects provided by 6 global collaborators. Deeply sampled blood TCRbeta repertoires from subjects exposed to, actively infected with, or recovered from COVID-19 were included in the dataset. Overall study results and their limits: How much clinical and demographic metadata was included differed by source and by participant, and the metadata was provided uncurated.

Each collaborating institution followed its own protocols to collect whole blood in K2EDTA tubes. Collaborator samples were shipped for TCRbeta analysis as frozen whole blood, isolated PBMCs, or DNA extracted from either sample type. From the cysteine up to the phenylalanine, the CDR3 has a length of 18 residues. The entry retains the CDR3 DNA only, 54 bases that are in frame from base 1. CDR1 and CDR2 were assigned from the germline V gene as LGHNA and YSLEER. V loses 3 bases at its end and J loses 0 bases; junction bases beyond the gene matches: 7. Turning to this clone: Its specific antigen is unknown. The input lacks base qualities; no much larger clone sits a single base away.

TCRbeta CDR3 regions were amplified from genomic DNA using the immunoSEQ Assay, a bias-controlled multiplex PCR. The authors' analysis ran thus. Within the assay, amplification of reference gene primers was used to estimate how many nucleated cells each sample contained. To quantify the absolute abundance of each unique TCRbeta CDR3 rearrangement, sequence reads were collapsed and filtered. Productive Simpson clonality was computed per sample as the square root of Simpson's diversity index over productive rearrangements. Drawn from immuneACCESS, this table holds only the in-frame rearrangements with V and J called that TCRdb kept. Clones are partly lost; checked studies trace under half to an unresolved V gene and leave the rest unexplained. The V and J calls and clone size are taken from that table; D and trimming were inferred from the DNA. The sample records about 80,000 clones, roughly 79% of which are singletons. The ten biggest clones cover roughly 15% of the sample.

Material for sequencing was peripheral blood. The V gene is TRBV4-3 and the J gene is TRBJ2-3; 12 bases in the middle match TRBD2. The TCR sequence derives from a human donor in a cohort sampled during active COVID-19. The CDR3 here reads CASSQQTGTSGSTDTQYF. The DNA sequence is given as TGCGCCAGCAGCCAGCAAACGGGGACTAGCGGGAGCACAGATACGCAGTATTTT.